This T cell receptor (beta chain) stems from a study of T cell changes during pregnancy in multiple sclerosis. This CDR3 contains 15 residues. Losses at the gene ends were 3 bases for V and 2 bases for J; bases not matched to a gene: 4. Looked up from germline, CDR1 is LGHNA and CDR2 is YSLEER. Libraries were prepared by immunoSEQ multiplex PCR; TCRdb keeps only in-frame clonotypes and omits some of them. The sample consists of about 35,000 clones, approximately 90% of them appearing once. The V call is TRBV4-3, the J call TRBJ2-7; 10 positions agree with TRBD1. This specimen consisted of CD8+ T cells from peripheral blood mononuclear cells, obtained in the third trimester of pregnancy. This TCR was sampled from a female donor with multiple sclerosis, enrolled in a pregnancy study. CDR3 loop: CASSHPGQGAYEQYF. CDR3 sequence (DNA): TGCGCCAGCAGCCACCCTGGACAGGGGGCCTACGAGCAGTACTTC.